This TCR beta chain is drawn from a study of blood T cell repertoires in COVID-19. Study context: PBMCs, B-cell-depleted T cells, or T cells provided the cDNA or gDNA that made up the material.

The CDR3 runs 13 residues. The assay was immunoSEQ multiplex PCR, and TCRdb's table has in-frame clones only and misses some. The sample holds 250,000 to 300,000 clones; roughly 90% are singletons and the top ten take about 11%. This chain connects TRBV12-1 to TRBJ1-1; the table gives TRBD1 as D, unverified against the DNA. TRBV12-1 is classified as a pseudogene. The receptor's source is a woman in her twenties or thirties with COVID-19, enrolled during active disease. Material for sequencing was peripheral blood. The CDR3 nucleotides are TGTGCCAGCAGGGGCAGGGAGAACACTGAAGCTTTCTTT. This translates into CASRGRENTEAFF.